These 28 T cell receptor beta chains originate from one sample sequenced in a study of OX40 agonist ivuxolimab in advanced cancers. Receptors were amplified or captured by the immunoSEQ multiplex PCR assay. Held by TCRdb, this immuneACCESS table contains in-frame sequences only and omits some clones. Under half of the omission traces to an unresolved V gene where checked; the cause of the rest is unknown. Recorded for this sample are roughly 45,000 clones; about nine tenths of them occurred a single time. Roughly 3.2% of the sample lies in the top ten. This specimen consisted of CD4+ or CD8+ T cells sorted from blood, obtained in a trial of the OX40 agonist ivuxolimab. These receptors were obtained from an adult with an advanced solid tumor such as melanoma, head and neck, liver or kidney cancer.

The chain employs TRBV4-2 and TRBJ2-2; D gene ambiguous. This CDR3 has 12 residues. Trimming shortened V by 4 bases and J by 1 base, and 1 base separated the two germline ends. Germline V gene sequence: CDR1 LGHNA, CDR2 YNFKEQ. CDR3 region: CASSRNTGELFF. The CDR3 DNA follows: TGTGCCAGCAGCCGGAACACCGGGGAGCTGTTTTTT.

This sequence joins TRBV13 and TRBJ2-5; either TRBD1 or TRBD2 may supply D (6 bases each). Germline V gene lookup returns CDR1 PRHDT and CDR2 FYEKMQ (reference sequence). V lost 5 bases to trimming and J lost 5 bases, with 18 bases between them. The CDR3 is made up of 15 amino acids. CDR3 sequence reads: CASSVLDRGPETQYF. As DNA, the CDR3 is TGTGCCAGCAGCGTATTAGACCGGGGGCCGGAGACCCAGTACTTC.

This chain uses TRBV18 with TRBJ1-1; D remains ambiguous. The CDR3 sequence is 14 residues long. CDR1 is KGHSH and CDR2 is LQKENI in the germline V gene. The germline V and J ends were trimmed by 1 base and 1 base, with 7 bases remaining between them. The CDR3: CASSPRSQNTEAFF. CDR3 in DNA: TGTGCCAGCTCACCACGCAGCCAGAACACTGAAGCTTTCTTT.

The V gene is TRBV28, the J gene TRBJ2-3; 14 bases map to TRBD2. Germline values: CDR1 MDHEN, CDR2 SYDVKM. The length of the CDR3 is 16 residues. The DNA of the CDR3 is TGTTCGAGCGGGGGGGGACTAGCGGGAGTAACAGATACGCAGTATTTT. Encoded protein: CSSGGGLAGVTDTQYF.

The V call is TRBV6-6, the J call TRBJ2-7; 8 bases map to TRBD1. The V gene end was trimmed by 4 bases and the J gene end by 3 bases; junction bases not matched to a gene: 8. CDR1 is MNHNY and CDR2 is SVGAGI in the germline V gene (reference sequence). This CDR3 is built from 15 residues. CDR3 loop: CASSSGQVLVYEQYF. CDR3 in DNA: TGTGCCAGCAGTTCGGGACAGGTATTAGTCTACGAGCAGTACTTC.

This clone appeared a single time. The chain employs TRBV18 and TRBJ1-5, with unresolved D. This CDR3 has 14 residues. From germline, CDR1 is KGHSH and CDR2 LQKENI. V was trimmed by 5 bases and J by 7 bases, leaving 15 bases between them. In DNA, the CDR3 is TGTGCCAGCTCAGCAGACCCCCCCCGGCAGCCCCAGCATTTT. It specifies CASSADPPRQPQHF.

CDR3 sequence reads: CASSEGPLIGAFF. In DNA, the CDR3 is TGTGCCAGCAGTGAGGGCCCGCTTATTGGGGCTTTCTTT. The gene calls are TRBV2 and TRBJ1-1, with no clear D. V shed 3 bases and J shed 11 bases, with 16 bases lying between them. Germline loops: CDR1 SNHLY, CDR2 FYNNEI. The CDR3 is 13 residues long.

The rearrangement links TRBV27 to TRBJ2-3; possibly TRBD1 for D (5 bases). With 6 bases removed from V and 2 bases from J, the gap between germline ends came to 15 bases. CDR3 length: 15 amino acids. Germline V gene lookup returns CDR1 MNHEY and CDR2 SMNVEV (reference sequence). CDR3 DNA: TGTGCCAGCAGAGGTTGGCAGGGTCCCACAGATACGCAGTATTTT. Translation gives CASRGWQGPTDTQYF.

This clone has a handful of counts. The genes are TRBV30 and TRBJ1-1; possible D gene TRBD1, 6 bases. Germline assignment: CDR1 GTSNPN and CDR2 SVGIG (reference sequence). Trimming took off 5 bases at V and 5 bases at J, with 9 bases between the two ends. The CDR3 has 11 residues. In DNA form, the CDR3 reads TGTGCCTGGGGGGGGCAAACTGAAGCTTTCTTT. It specifies CAWGGQTEAFF.

This clone was seen only a few times. The chain couples TRBV2 to TRBJ1-5, with D perhaps TRBD1 (6 bases). Looked up from germline, CDR1 is SNHLY and CDR2 is FYNNEI. CDR3 length: 14 residues. V was shortened by 2 bases and J by 7 bases, with 12 bases between the two germline ends. CDR3 amino acids: CASSEYRAGQPQHF. The CDR3 DNA reads as TGTGCCAGCAGTGAATACAGGGCAGGGCAGCCCCAGCATTTT.

This chain uses TRBV5-6 with TRBJ2-7; 7 nucleotides line up with TRBD2. The germline V gene has CDR1 SGHDT and CDR2 YYEEEE. V was pared by 0 bases and J by 6 bases, with 12 bases of the junction left unmatched. The CDR3 totals 16 residues. The CDR3 DNA follows: TGTGCCAGCAGCTTGGGGGCTGGGGGGGTCGGACCCGAGCAGTACTTC. This gives the protein CASSLGAGGVGPEQYF.

The V gene is TRBV4-1, the J gene TRBJ2-3, with a possible D match to TRBD1 (5 bases). This CDR3 is built from 14 residues. The germline CDR1 and CDR2 sequences are MGHRA and YSYEKL. Trimming cost V 7 bases and J 1 base, with 12 bases left between them. The CDR3 here is CASNSGWGTDTQYF. DNA of the CDR3: TGCGCCAGCAACTCAGGGTGGGGCACAGATACGCAGTATTTT.

This clone was detected only once. The chain has TRBV5-1 and TRBJ2-5; TRBD1 is a possible D gene (6 bases). Germline V CDR1 and CDR2: SGHRS, YFSETQ. Trimming shortened V by 4 bases and J by 1 base, and 17 bases separated the two germline ends. The CDR3 has 16 amino acids. The CDR3 reads CASSLPTGTTQETQYF. CDR3 bases: TGCGCCAGCAGCCTTCCGACAGGTACGACCCAAGAGACCCAGTACTTC.

The J gene is TRBJ2-7, the V gene TRBV7-8; tentatively, D is TRBD1 (5 bases). V lost 1 base, J lost 5 bases, and 12 bases lay in between. CDR3 length equals 14 residues. Germline assignment: CDR1 SGHVS and CDR2 FQNEAQ. CDR3 region: CASSLGVGANEQYF. The CDR3 DNA is TGTGCCAGCAGCTTAGGGGTAGGGGCCAACGAGCAGTACTTC.

The rearrangement links TRBV5-4 to TRBJ1-1; weak D call: TRBD1 (5 bases). The germline V gene encodes CDR1 SGHNT and CDR2 YYREEE (reference sequence). Trimming pared 4 bases from V and 3 bases from J, leaving 13 bases between. There are 14 residues in the CDR3. CDR3 in DNA: TGTGCCAGCAGCGCCGACAGTGGCGACACTGAAGCTTTCTTT. Translating gives CASSADSGDTEAFF.

The chain has TRBV5-4 and TRBJ2-5; D possibly matches TRBD1 or TRBD2 (5 bases each). V lost 1 base, J lost 4 bases, and 14 bases lay in between. The CDR3 consists of 15 residues. In germline, CDR1 is SGHNT, CDR2 YYREEE (reference sequence). CDR3 DNA sequence: TGTGCCAGCAGCTTGAAGGGACCGCCCCCAGAGACCCAGTACTTC. Protein product: CASSLKGPPPETQYF.

This clone was detected a few times. J is TRBJ1-5 and V is TRBV19; 10 bases are shared with TRBD1. The CDR3 runs to 14 residues. Per the germline V gene, CDR1 is LNHDA and CDR2 is SQIVND (reference sequence). J gave up 3 bases and V 6 bases, and 2 bases lay outside the gene matches. The CDR3 spells CASRTGGPNQPQHF. The CDR3 nucleotides are TGTGCCAGTAGGACAGGGGGCCCCAATCAGCCCCAGCATTTT.

The rearrangement uses TRBV7-2 and TRBJ1-6, with no clear D. This CDR3 has 13 residues. Looked up from germline, CDR1 is SGHTA and CDR2 is FQGNSA. The ends were cut back, 1 base at V and 7 bases at J, with 5 bases in the middle. This CDR3 reads CASSLEANSPLHF. CDR3 bases: TGTGCCAGCAGCTTAGAAGCGAATTCACCCCTCCACTTT. The variable domain in full, with the rest retrieved from reference TRBV7-2 and TRBJ1-6, is GAGVSQSPSNKVTEKGKDVELRCDPISGHTALYWYRQSLGQGLEFLIYFQGNSAPDKSGLPSDRFSAERTGGSVSTLTIQRTQQEDSAVYLCASSLEANSPLHFGNGTRLTVT.

The CDR3 reads CASALAGDTDTQYF. DNA of the CDR3: TGTGCCAGCGCGCTAGCGGGGGACACAGATACGCAGTATTTT. The V call is TRBV6-5, the J call TRBJ2-3; 10 nucleotides line up with TRBD2. The CDR3 consists of 14 residues. The germline gives CDR1 MNHEY, CDR2 SVGAGI. V dropped 8 bases and J dropped 2; count of bases not matched to a gene: 4.

The chain has TRBV5-7 and TRBJ2-2; D ambiguous. TRBV5-7 is an ORF, with its function uncertain. The V end was cut by 1 base, the J end by 1 base, with 5 bases between. The CDR3 consists of 14 residues. CDR3 DNA sequence: TGTGCCAGCAGCTTGCTGGGGAACACCGGGGAGCTGTTTTTT. It is translated as CASSLLGNTGELFF.

There are a few counts of this clone. The rearrangement uses TRBV29-1 and TRBJ2-1; possible D gene TRBD2, 5 bases. Germline-derived CDR1 and CDR2 are SQVTM and ANQGSEA. The CDR3 length is 14 residues. V was trimmed by 7 bases and J by 2 bases, leaving 15 bases between them. The CDR3 here is CSADEGSPYNEQFF. For the CDR3, the DNA is TGCAGCGCCGATGAGGGTTCCCCCTACAATGAGCAGTTCTTC.

The J gene is TRBJ2-7, the V gene TRBV5-1; D might be TRBD2 (5 bases). Germline V lookup: CDR1 SGHRS, CDR2 YFSETQ. The CDR3 sequence is 15 residues long. The V end was cut by 0 bases, the J end by 3 bases, with 13 bases between. CDR3 sequence: CASSLEGRRVYEQYF. The CDR3 nucleotides are TGCGCCAGCAGCTTGGAAGGCAGGCGGGTCTACGAGCAGTACTTC.

In its sample, this clone was seen once. This chain connects TRBV7-9 to TRBJ2-6; D gene ambiguous. CDR1 and CDR2 from the germline V gene are SEHNR and FQNEAQ (reference sequence). Trimming cost V 1 base and J 2 bases, with 3 bases left between them. This CDR3 has 14 residues. CDR3 sequence (DNA): TGTGCCAGCAGCTTAGTAACTGGGGCCAACGTCCTGACTTTC. Encoded protein: CASSLVTGANVLTF.

V and J are TRBV30 and TRBJ1-3; D gene unclear. Germline assignment: CDR1 GTSNPN and CDR2 SVGIG (reference sequence). The CDR3 consists of 15 residues. V was pared by 4 bases and J by 0 bases, with 13 bases between. The CDR3 sequence is CAWTVGDNSGNTIYF. CDR3 DNA: TGTGCCTGGACCGTGGGAGATAACTCTGGAAACACCATATATTTT.

The rearrangement links TRBV19 to TRBJ1-1; D not certain. This CDR3 spans 13 amino acids. The V gene's germline CDR1 is LNHDA and CDR2 SQIVND (reference sequence). V dropped 0 bases and J dropped 5 bases, with 7 bases sitting between them. The DNA of the CDR3 is TGTGCCAGTAGTATAGATCGCAGGACTGAAGCTTTCTTT. Translated: CASSIDRRTEAFF.

The chain combines TRBV11-3 with TRBJ1-1, with D hard to call. V shed 5 bases and J shed 6 bases, with 10 bases lying between them. CDR1 is SGHNT, CDR2 YENEEA, per germline. The CDR3 runs to 12 residues. For the CDR3, the DNA is TGTGCCAGCAGCGATCGCGGGGCTGAAGCTTTCTTT. This gives the protein CASSDRGAEAFF.

This chain joins TRBV10-3 and TRBJ2-7; 9 nucleotides match TRBD2. Germline assignment: CDR1 ENHRY and CDR2 SYGVKD. This CDR3 contains 13 residues. The ends lost 10 bases at V and 0 bases at J; junction bases unmatched: 4. The CDR3 DNA follows: TGTGCCACCCTAGCGGGGAGCTCCTACGAGCAGTACTTC. Translated: CATLAGSSYEQYF.

The chain joins TRBV28 to TRBJ2-5; 8 bases match TRBD1. In germline, CDR1 is MDHEN, CDR2 SYDVKM. Trimming took 8 bases from V and 6 from J; bases not matched to a gene: 8. The CDR3 length is 13 residues. The CDR3 loop reads CASGQGAGKTQYF. For the CDR3, the DNA is TGTGCCAGCGGCCAGGGGGCGGGGAAGACCCAGTACTTC.